These 31 T cell receptor beta chains came from one sample sequenced in a study of lymphopenia after photon versus proton radiotherapy. Assay used: immunoSEQ multiplex PCR; TCRdb lists only in-frame clones, some missing. The sample carries about 19,000 clones, over 80% recorded once. Sequenced here: peripheral blood, sampled from a patient treated with photon-based radiotherapy. These receptors all stem from a man aged 55 to 70 with pancreatic cancer.

The chain links TRBV19 to TRBJ1-4; a weak D match, TRBD1 (6 bases). V was cut by 6 bases and J by 6 bases, with 14 bases left in between. The CDR3 sequence is 14 residues long. The germline CDR1 and CDR2 sequences are LNHDA and SQIVND (reference sequence). The CDR3 nucleotides are TGTGCCAGTAGGGGGACCGGGGGCGATGAAAAACTGTTTTTT. Amino acids: CASRGTGGDEKLFF. Full variable domain (missing parts from reference TRBV19 and TRBJ1-4): DGGITQSPKYLFRKEGQNVTLSCEQNLNHDAMYWYRQDPGQGLRLIYYSQIVNDFQKGDIAEGYSVSREKKESFPLTVTSAQKNPTAFYLCASRGTGGDEKLFFGSGTQLSVL.

The chain uses TRBV10-3 and TRBJ2-5; TRBD2 aligns across 9 bases. Germline assignment: CDR1 ENHRY and CDR2 SYGVKD. Trimming took 4 bases from V and 7 from J; bases not matched to a gene: 13. The CDR3 contains 16 residues. In DNA, the CDR3 is TGTGCCATCAGTGGGCCTAGTGCTAGCGGGGCCGGGACCCAGTACTTC. It encodes CAISGPSASGAGTQYF.

The V and J genes are TRBV12-5 and TRBJ2-3; 8 positions match TRBD2. Germline V gene lookup returns CDR1 LGHNT and CDR2 FRNRAP. V was pared by 6 bases and J by 2 bases, with 4 bases of the junction left unmatched. CDR3 length: 14 amino acids. The CDR3 DNA is TGTGCTAGTGGCTCGGGACTAGACACAGATACGCAGTATTTT. It specifies CASGSGLDTDTQYF.

The chain employs TRBV6-1 and TRBJ2-2; no reliable D call. CDR3 size: 12 residues. V was clipped by 3 bases and J by 6 bases, with 5 bases between them. Germline CDR1 MNHNS, CDR2 SASEGT. The CDR3: CASSDFPGELFF. The CDR3 coding sequence is TGTGCCAGCAGTGACTTCCCCGGGGAGCTGTTTTTT.

The V gene is TRBV30, the J gene TRBJ1-6; possible D gene TRBD1, 6 bases. Trimming took 5 bases from V and 7 from J, leaving 21 bases between them. The germline CDR1 and CDR2 sequences are GTSNPN and SVGIG (reference sequence). This CDR3 has 16 residues. CDR3 bases: TGTGCCTGGTCGTGGCGGGGGGCGCATAGAAATTCACCCCTCCACTTT. This translates into CAWSWRGAHRNSPLHF.

This chain uses TRBV5-1 with TRBJ2-3; perhaps TRBD1 as D (5 bases). The CDR3 length is 14 residues. The V gene lost 4 bases and the J gene lost 5 bases, with 14 bases spanning the gap. CDR1 SGHRS and CDR2 YFSETQ come from the germline V gene. The CDR3 DNA is TGCGCCAGCAGCAGAAGTCCAGGGTTAGATACGCAGTATTTT. Translating it yields CASSRSPGLDTQYF.

The rearrangement links TRBV27 to TRBJ1-2; D unresolved. Germline CDR1 and CDR2: MNHEY and SMNVEV (reference sequence). This CDR3 has 17 residues. V lost 4 bases, J lost 3 bases, and 21 bases lay in between. In nucleotides, the CDR3 is TGTGCCAGCAGTTCCTACCCTGGGCGCCTCCTAGACTATGGCTACACCTTC. This encodes CASSSYPGRLLDYGYTF.

The chain uses TRBV9 and TRBJ2-2; D remains unclear. Trimming left V 1 base short and J 1 base short, with 8 bases between. In germline, CDR1 is SGDLS, CDR2 YYNGEE. The CDR3 loop spans 15 amino acids. As DNA, the CDR3 is TGTGCCAGCAGCGTAAACAGTCTGAACACCGGGGAGCTGTTTTTT. As protein: CASSVNSLNTGELFF.

This clone appeared once. V and J are TRBV5-1 and TRBJ1-1, with TRBD1 matching 8 bases. The ends lost 0 bases at V and 2 bases at J; junction bases unmatched: 6. The CDR3 consists of 16 residues. Per germline, CDR1 SGHRS and CDR2 YFSETQ. The CDR3 protein is CASSLEQGVINTEAFF. In nucleotides, the CDR3 is TGCGCCAGCAGCTTGGAACAGGGGGTGATAAACACTGAAGCTTTCTTT.

V and J are TRBV6-5 and TRBJ1-3; 9 nucleotides agree with TRBD1. The germline V gene encodes CDR1 MNHEY and CDR2 SVGAGI. The CDR3 sequence is 15 residues long. The V gene end was trimmed by 5 bases and the J gene end by 7 bases; junction bases not matched to a gene: 9. CDR3 bases: TGTGCCAGCAGTAAGGACAGGGGAAAGGGCAACACCATATATTTT. This encodes CASSKDRGKGNTIYF.

V gene TRBV5-1 combines with J gene TRBJ2-5, with TRBD1 matching 7 bases. The CDR3 length is 15 residues. CDR1 is SGHRS and CDR2 is YFSETQ in the germline V gene. V was clipped by 3 bases and J by 1 base; unmatched bases: 6. The CDR3 region is CASSSAGGGQETQYF. The CDR3 DNA reads as TGCGCCAGCAGCTCGGCAGGGGGTGGCCAAGAGACCCAGTACTTC.

V usage is TRBV4-2 and J usage is TRBJ2-6, with D unclear. Trimming took 1 base from V and 1 from J, leaving 5 bases between them. CDR1 and CDR2 from the germline V gene are LGHNA and YNFKEQ. CDR3 length: 15 amino acids. For the CDR3, the DNA is TGTGCCAGCAGCCAAGGGGTTTCTGGGGCCAACGTCCTGACTTTC. This codes for CASSQGVSGANVLTF.

The chain employs TRBV30 and TRBJ1-5; TRBD1 might be the D (5 bases). Trimming took 1 base from V and 3 from J, leaving 7 bases between them. Per the germline V gene, CDR1 is GTSNPN and CDR2 is SVGIG (reference sequence). This CDR3 region has 13 residues. The CDR3 bases are TGTGCCTGGAGTGACAGGTTCAATCAGCCCCAGCATTTT. Translated: CAWSDRFNQPQHF.

In DNA form, the CDR3 reads TGTGCCAGCAGCCCCCGGGGACAGGGCCTATTAGCCAAAAACATTCAGTACTTC. Translation: CASSPRGQGLLAKNIQYF. This chain joins TRBV9 and TRBJ2-4; 9 bases are a match to TRBD1. The V and J ends lost 4 bases and 0 bases, in that order; junction bases with no gene match: 11. Germline-derived CDR1 and CDR2 are SGDLS and YYNGEE. This CDR3 contains 18 residues.

The V call is TRBV5-1, the J call TRBJ1-6; a weak D match, TRBD1 (6 bases). Germline V CDR1 and CDR2: SGHRS, YFSETQ. CDR3 size: 15 residues. V shed 0 bases and J shed 10 bases, with 14 bases lying between them. The CDR3 here is CASSLVGTLDSPLHF. The CDR3 nucleotides are TGCGCCAGCAGCTTGGTAGGGACACTCGACTCACCCCTCCACTTT.

The chain couples TRBV5-1 to TRBJ1-3, with D unclear. Trimming cost V 4 bases and J 0 bases, with 8 bases left between them. The CDR3 spans 14 residues. Germline CDR1 reads SGHRS; CDR2 reads YFSETQ. The CDR3 DNA follows: TGCGCCAGCAGCGGAGGGATCTCTGGAAACACCATATATTTT. Translated, it gives CASSGGISGNTIYF.

The rearrangement links TRBV9 to TRBJ2-1, with 8 bases aligning to TRBD1. After removal of 3 bases from V and 8 bases from J, the junction contained 16 bases not matched to a gene. In germline, CDR1 is SGDLS, CDR2 YYNGEE. The CDR3 consists of 17 residues. CDR3 region: CASSARGRKGITDEQFF. The CDR3 DNA reads as TGTGCCAGCAGCGCCAGGGGGCGGAAGGGAATCACCGATGAGCAGTTCTTC. Using reference TRBV9 and TRBJ2-1 for the parts outside the CDR3, the full variable domain is DSGVTQTPKHLITATGQRVTLRCSPRSGDLSVYWYQQSLDQGLQFLIQYYNGEERAKGNILERFSAQQFPDLHSELNLSSLELGDSALYFCASSARGRKGITDEQFFGPGTRLTVL.

The gene calls are TRBV12-2 and TRBJ2-1. TRBV12-2 is labeled a pseudogene. CDR3 length equals 15 residues. The CDR3 sequence is CASRLAGLVYNEQFF. The CDR3, as DNA: TGTGCAAGTCGCTTAGCAGGGTTGGTATACAATGAGCAGTTCTTC.

The rearrangement joins TRBV4-1 to TRBJ1-2; TRBD1 might be the D (6 bases). Germline CDR1 is MGHRA and CDR2 is YSYEKL. The CDR3 has 19 amino acids. V was clipped by 3 bases and J by 7 bases, with 30 bases between them. The CDR3 sequence is CASSHQTRGGIDAILGYTF. In DNA form, the CDR3 reads TGCGCCAGCAGCCACCAGACCAGGGGTGGCATAGACGCGATTCTTGGCTACACCTTC.

The V gene is TRBV12-5, the J gene TRBJ2-5; no clear D gene. The CDR3 is 11 amino acids. Trimming stripped 10 bases from V and 9 bases from J, with 15 bases between. The germline V gene encodes CDR1 LGHNT and CDR2 FRNRAP. As DNA, the CDR3 is TGTGCTACTGCAAGTGGGAACTCCCAGTACTTC. The encoded protein is CATASGNSQYF.

This chain's CDR3 is CASSLEGTRAGYNNSPLHF. DNA for the CDR3: TGTGCCAGCAGCTTGGAGGGGACAAGGGCAGGGTATAATAATTCACCCCTCCACTTT. The gene calls are TRBV7-2 and TRBJ1-6; TRBD1 might be the D (6 bases). CDR3 length: 19 residues. Germline loops: CDR1 SGHTA, CDR2 FQGNSA. V was clipped by 3 bases and J by 5 bases, with 23 bases between them.

This chain uses TRBV2 with TRBJ1-1; TRBD1 is a possible D gene (6 bases). The CDR3 length is 14 residues. Deletions cut 8 bases from V and 4 bases from J, with 17 bases between. The germline gives CDR1 SNHLY, CDR2 FYNNEI. CDR3 region: CASGGGLGITEAFF. CDR3 in DNA: TGTGCCAGCGGAGGGGGGTTGGGGATCACTGAAGCTTTCTTT.

This chain connects TRBV7-9 to TRBJ1-1, with a tentative D call TRBD1 (5 bases). Trimming took off 4 bases at V and 1 base at J, with 7 bases between the two ends. The CDR3 is 13 amino acids. CDR1 SEHNR and CDR2 FQNEAQ come from the germline V gene (reference sequence). The CDR3 loop reads CASSYQGNTEAFF. The CDR3 nucleotides are TGTGCCAGCAGCTATCAGGGGAACACTGAAGCTTTCTTT.

V and J are TRBV7-9 and TRBJ1-2; 7 nucleotides line up with TRBD1. Unmatched junction bases numbered 5, after V lost 5 bases and J lost 2 bases. This CDR3 is built from 14 residues. CDR1 is SEHNR and CDR2 is FQNEAQ in the germline V gene (reference sequence). CDR3 sequence: CASSPTGANYGYTF. The CDR3 DNA reads TGTGCCAGCAGCCCCACAGGGGCAAACTATGGCTACACCTTC.

The V and J genes are TRBV19 and TRBJ2-2, with 10 nucleotides matching TRBD1. From germline, CDR1 is LNHDA and CDR2 SQIVND (reference sequence). V shed 8 bases, J shed 5 bases, and the junction held 5 bases outside the gene matches. CDR3 length: 14 residues. The CDR3 protein is CASRWDRGTGELFF. CDR3 sequence (DNA): TGTGCCAGTCGCTGGGACAGGGGAACCGGGGAGCTGTTTTTT.

This chain links TRBV30 with TRBJ2-3, with a weak D call TRBD2 (5 bases). V was shortened by 2 bases and J by 5 bases, with 17 bases between the two germline ends. The CDR3 contains 15 residues. Germline V CDR1 and CDR2: GTSNPN, SVGIG (reference sequence). The CDR3 region has the DNA TGTGCCTGGAGTCAGGAGGTGGCAGCAAGAGATACGCAGTATTTT. Protein product: CAWSQEVAARDTQYF. Together with reference TRBV30 and TRBJ2-3, the CDR3 gives the full variable domain: SQTIHQWPATLVQPVGSPLSLECTVEGTSNPNLYWYRQAAGRGLQLLFYSVGIGQISSEVPQNLSASRPQDRQFILSSKKLLLSDSGFYLCAWSQEVAARDTQYFGPGTRLTVL.

The chain uses TRBV6-1 and TRBJ1-5; D is unclear. CDR1 is MNHNS and CDR2 is SASEGT in the germline V gene. CDR3 length: 12 residues. The germline V and J ends were trimmed by 5 bases and 0 bases, with 2 bases remaining between them. The CDR3 region is CASSFSNQPQHF. CDR3 DNA: TGTGCCAGCAGTTTTAGCAATCAGCCCCAGCATTTT.

The chain employs TRBV5-8 and TRBJ1-2; the D gene is possibly TRBD1 (6 bases). This CDR3 region has 14 residues. Germline V gene sequence: CDR1 SGHTS, CDR2 YDEGEE. V shed 6 bases and J shed 4 bases, with 16 bases lying between them. CDR3 loop: CASNTPQGSYGYTF. CDR3 coding DNA: TGTGCCAGCAACACCCCACAGGGTAGCTATGGCTACACCTTC.

This clone has a single count. J is TRBJ2-6 and V is TRBV1. TRBV1 is designated a pseudogene. The CDR3 has 18 amino acids. The CDR3 spells CTSRSPSFAQSRANVLAF. Here the CDR3 DNA reads TGCACCAGCAGATCGCCGAGTTTTGCACAAAGTCGGGCCAACGTCCTGGCTTTC.

This chain links TRBV11-2 with TRBJ1-5; 9 positions match TRBD1. Germline lookup yields CDR1 SGHAT and CDR2 FQNNGV. The length of the CDR3 is 16 residues. The ends lost 4 bases at V and 1 base at J; junction bases unmatched: 5. This CDR3 reads CASSSRDRESNQPQHF. DNA for the CDR3: TGTGCCAGCAGCTCCCGGGACAGGGAGAGCAATCAGCCCCAGCATTTT.

The chain is built from TRBV30 and TRBJ1-1; 10 bases are shared with TRBD1. From germline, CDR1 is GTSNPN and CDR2 SVGIG (reference sequence). V dropped 3 bases and J dropped 5; count of bases not matched to a gene: 15. This CDR3 region has 17 residues. The CDR3 coding sequence is TGTGCCTGGAGGGGGGTTTTTGGGGACAGGGGAACAACTGAAGCTTTCTTT. Translated, it gives CAWRGVFGDRGTTEAFF.